The 30 T cell receptor beta chains listed next were all sequenced from one sample in a study of shared clonotypes between healthy human individuals. TCRdb's table, derived via immunoSEQ multiplex PCR, lists solely in-frame clones and lacks some. Found here are about 2.2 million clones, around 95% of them singletons; the top ten hold more than 1.5%. Terminally differentiated effector memory CD45RA+ cells were left out of the naive CD8 fraction, which was CD45RO-negative and positively selected for CCR7. Material: naive CD8+ T cells from PBMCs. These receptor sequences come from a man aged 18 to 29 in good health. Some clones in this sample may be carry-over from other donors' samples.

The chain joins TRBV7-6 to TRBJ2-7, with D maybe TRBD1 (6 bases). Trimming left V 5 bases short and J 2 bases short, with 19 bases between. The germline gives CDR1 SGHVS, CDR2 FNYEAQ. The CDR3 is made up of 16 amino acids. The CDR3 loop is CASSENSRDKAYEQYF. As DNA, the CDR3 is TGTGCCAGCAGCGAGAACTCCCGGGACAAAGCCTACGAGCAGTACTTC.

CDR3 sequence reads: CASSLGGGNPYEQYF. The CDR3 nucleotides read TGTGCCAGCAGCTTAGGGGGGGGCAACCCCTACGAGCAGTACTTC. The chain couples TRBV7-2 to TRBJ2-7, with D maybe TRBD2 (7 bases). Germline loops: CDR1 SGHTA, CDR2 FQGNSA. The V end lost 1 base, the J end lost 2 bases, and 12 bases lay between the germline ends. The CDR3 contains 15 residues.

The chain links TRBV25-1 to TRBJ1-1, with D perhaps matching TRBD1 (6 bases). The germline V gene encodes CDR1 MGHDK and CDR2 SYGVNS. Trimming left V 8 bases short and J 6 bases short, with 19 bases between. The CDR3 spans 14 residues. The CDR3 sequence is CASSDGVGGAEAFF. The CDR3 DNA reads TGTGCCAGCTCGGACGGGGTGGGGGGCGCTGAAGCTTTCTTT.

V is TRBV6-1 and J is TRBJ1-1; TRBD1 matches 9 bases. Trimming removed 2 bases from V and 10 bases from J; junction bases left unmatched: 14. Germline lookup yields CDR1 MNHNS and CDR2 SASEGT. The CDR3 runs to 16 residues. CDR3 protein: CASSEWVTGGVIGAFF. The CDR3 DNA reads as TGTGCCAGCAGTGAATGGGTCACAGGGGGCGTAATTGGAGCTTTCTTT.

The chain is built from TRBV5-8 and TRBJ1-1; unclear D gene. Germline V gene sequence: CDR1 SGHTS, CDR2 YDEGEE. This CDR3 contains 13 residues. Deletions cut 0 bases from V and 4 bases from J, with 7 bases between. CDR3 nucleotides: TGTGCCAGCAGCTTGGTTGTGACCACTGAAGCTTTCTTT. It specifies CASSLVVTTEAFF.

The chain carries TRBV29-1 and TRBJ2-7, with D maybe TRBD2 (5 bases). V shed 1 base and J shed 7 bases, with 14 bases lying between them. Germline-derived CDR1 and CDR2 are SQVTM and ANQGSEA. This CDR3 spans 13 amino acids. CDR3 protein: CSVEVSGNGEQYF. Here the CDR3 DNA reads TGCAGCGTTGAAGTTTCGGGGAATGGGGAGCAGTACTTC.

This clone was detected only a few times. CDR3 residues: CASSERRAGASYEQYF. The CDR3 bases are TGTGCCAGCAGTGAACGACGGGCAGGGGCCTCCTACGAGCAGTACTTC. The gene calls are TRBV6-1 and TRBJ2-7; TRBD1 might be the D (6 bases). The CDR3 totals 16 residues. CDR1 is MNHNS and CDR2 is SASEGT in the germline V gene. V was trimmed by 2 bases and J by 0 bases, leaving 14 bases between them.

V is TRBV5-4 and J is TRBJ2-1; 16 positions agree with TRBD2. V lost 4 bases, J lost 2 bases, and 3 bases stayed unmatched. The CDR3 sequence is 17 residues long. In germline, CDR1 is SGHNT, CDR2 YYREEE (reference sequence). The CDR3 DNA reads TGTGCCAGCAGCCCGGGACTAGCGGGAGGGGCCTACAATGAGCAGTTCTTC. Its protein product is CASSPGLAGGAYNEQFF.

The chain combines TRBV5-1 with TRBJ1-2; no firm D call. CDR1 and CDR2 (germline): SGHRS, YFSETQ. The CDR3 is made up of 15 amino acids. V lost 4 bases, J lost 1 base, and 14 bases lay in between. The CDR3 reads CASSPNNKINYGYTF. The CDR3 region has the DNA TGCGCCAGCAGCCCAAACAATAAGATTAACTATGGCTACACCTTC. Combining the CDR3 with reference TRBV5-1 and TRBJ1-2 gives the whole variable domain KAGVTQTPRYLIKTRGQQVTLSCSPISGHRSVSWYQQTPGQGLQFLFEYFSETQRNKGNFPGRFSGRQFSNSRSEMNVSTLELGDSALYLCASSPNNKINYGYTFGSGTRLTVV.

This clone was counted a few times. This same CDR3 is encoded by further DNA sequences in the sample. The chain uses TRBV6-5 and TRBJ1-5, with D hard to call. Between the trimmed V and J ends, which lost 7 bases and 1 base, there was a span of 5 bases. From germline, CDR1 is MNHEY and CDR2 SVGAGI. This CDR3 contains 12 residues. The CDR3 DNA follows: TGTGCCAGCAAAGGAAGCAATCAGCCCCAGCATTTT. It encodes CASKGSNQPQHF.

The chain uses TRBV7-8 and TRBJ1-2; D unresolved. The CDR3 length is 16 residues. The V end was cut by 1 base, the J end by 13 bases, with 25 bases between. The germline gives CDR1 SGHVS, CDR2 FQNEAQ. CDR3 sequence reads: CASSLVSGGRATWLTF. For the CDR3, the DNA is TGTGCCAGCAGCTTAGTCTCAGGCGGGAGGGCGACGTGGCTCACCTTC. The variable domain in full, with the rest retrieved from reference TRBV7-8 and TRBJ1-2, is GAGVSQSPRYKVAKRGQDVALRCDPISGHVSLFWYQQALGQGPEFLTYFQNEAQLDKSGLPSDRFFAERPEGSVSTLKIQRTQQEDSAVYLCASSLVSGGRATWLTFGSGTRLTVV.

This rearrangement joins TRBV19 to TRBJ2-1, with TRBD2 identical over 13 bases. The junction had 3 bases not matched to a gene; V was cut back by 0 bases and J by 4 bases. Germline CDR1 and CDR2: LNHDA and SQIVND (reference sequence). There are 17 residues in the CDR3. CDR3 in amino acids: CASSIELAGGPYNEQFF. CDR3 DNA sequence: TGTGCCAGTAGTATAGAACTAGCGGGAGGGCCTTACAATGAGCAGTTCTTC.

The V call is TRBV29-1, the J call TRBJ1-2, with D possibly TRBD1 on 6 matching bases. In germline, CDR1 is SQVTM, CDR2 ANQGSEA. CDR3 size: 13 residues. The germline V and J ends were trimmed by 4 bases and 7 bases, with 16 bases remaining between them. The DNA for the CDR3 is TGCAGCGTTGTGGTTCCGGGGGCGGGTGGCTACACCTTC. Residues: CSVVVPGAGGYTF.

The chain combines TRBV6-5 with TRBJ1-1; D gene unclear. The CDR3 extends over 15 amino acids. The germline V gene encodes CDR1 MNHEY and CDR2 SVGAGI. V lost 4 bases, J lost 2 bases, and 14 bases lay in between. Written as DNA, the CDR3 is TGTGCCAGCAGTTGGCGGCGGAGTCCTAACACTGAAGCTTTCTTT. Translated: CASSWRRSPNTEAFF.

This sequence joins TRBV13 and TRBJ1-1, with D perhaps matching TRBD1 (5 bases). CDR1 and CDR2 (germline): PRHDT, FYEKMQ (reference sequence). Trimming took off 2 bases at V and 2 bases at J, with 15 bases between the two ends. The CDR3 sequence is 16 residues long. The CDR3 spells CASSLNPGASNTEAFF. The CDR3 DNA sequence: TGTGCCAGCAGCTTAAACCCCGGGGCTAGTAACACTGAAGCTTTCTTT.

The rearrangement uses TRBV28 and TRBJ1-2, with a weak D call TRBD1 (5 bases). The ends were cut back, 3 bases at V and 7 bases at J, with 18 bases in the middle. The CDR3 sequence is 15 residues long. Germline assignment: CDR1 MDHEN and CDR2 SYDVKM. This CDR3 reads CASSFSPRDGSGYTF. The CDR3 bases are TGTGCCAGCAGTTTTTCTCCGAGGGACGGTAGTGGCTACACCTTC.

The J gene is TRBJ1-1, the V gene TRBV6-5; D is possibly TRBD1 (5 bases). Trimming shortened V by 2 bases and J by 5 bases, and 15 bases separated the two germline ends. Germline V gene sequence: CDR1 MNHEY, CDR2 SVGAGI. The CDR3 consists of 15 residues. In DNA form, the CDR3 reads TGTGCCAGCAGTTACGCTCGAGGGGCCGGGACTGAAGCTTTCTTT. The encoded protein is CASSYARGAGTEAFF.

This clone is a singleton in its sample. The genes are TRBV5-1 and TRBJ1-1; 7 bases are shared with TRBD1. This CDR3 region has 16 residues. Germline assignment: CDR1 SGHRS and CDR2 YFSETQ. The junction had 14 bases not matched to a gene; V was cut back by 1 base and J by 8 bases. The CDR3 nucleotides read TGCGCCAGCAGCTTGTTTGGGGGATTGGGACAGCAAGAAGCTTTCTTT. This gives the protein CASSLFGGLGQQEAFF. The variable domain in full, with the rest retrieved from reference TRBV5-1 and TRBJ1-1, is KAGVTQTPRYLIKTRGQQVTLSCSPISGHRSVSWYQQTPGQGLQFLFEYFSETQRNKGNFPGRFSGRQFSNSRSEMNVSTLELGDSALYLCASSLFGGLGQQEAFFGQGTRLTVV.

This clone was detected once. The chain links TRBV5-8 to TRBJ2-5; D is ambiguous. Trimming left V 4 bases short and J 10 bases short, with 8 bases between. Per the germline V gene, CDR1 is SGHTS and CDR2 is YDEGEE. The CDR3 totals 10 residues. DNA of the CDR3: TGTGCCAGCAGCCAAGGCGGCCAGTACTTC. It yields the protein CASSQGGQYF.

The V gene is TRBV7-9, the J gene TRBJ1-6, with D possibly TRBD1 on 5 matching bases. The V gene's germline CDR1 is SEHNR and CDR2 FQNEAQ (reference sequence). The length of the CDR3 is 14 residues. Trimming removed 5 bases at V and 9 bases at J, with 14 bases between. The CDR3 nucleotides read TGTGCCAGCAGCCTCCTTTTGGGGGTTTCACCCCTCCACTTT. Amino acid sequence: CASSLLLGVSPLHF. The full variable domain, its missing parts supplied by reference TRBV7-9 and TRBJ1-6, is DTGVSQNPRHKITKRGQNVTFRCDPISEHNRLYWYRQTLGQGPEFLTYFQNEAQLEKSRLLSDRFSAERPKGSFSTLEIQRTEQGDSAMYLCASSLLLGVSPLHFGNGTRLTVT.

Comments on this clone: The junction departs from the called germline gene at one end, perhaps through a read error. This chain links TRBV28 with TRBJ2-5, with D tentatively TRBD1 (6 bases). This CDR3 spans 14 amino acids. Germline-derived CDR1 and CDR2 are MDHEN and SYDVKM. CDR3 protein: CASSLSFGGLGSDF. The CDR3 bases are TGTGCCAGCAGTTTATCTTTTGGGGGCTTGGGCTCGGACTTC.

Only one count was recorded for this clone. The DNA for the CDR3 is TGTGCCAGCAGTTACTTAGCGGGACCCGGCCCCAATGAGCAGTTCTTC. It is translated as CASSYLAGPGPNEQFF. The chain has TRBV6-5 and TRBJ2-1; TRBD2 matches at 8 bases. CDR3 length: 16 residues. The V and J ends lost 1 base and 6 bases, in that order; junction bases with no gene match: 8. The germline V gene encodes CDR1 MNHEY and CDR2 SVGAGI.

This clone appeared a single time. The chain carries TRBV28 and TRBJ1-1; tentative D call: TRBD1 (5 bases). The CDR3 has 13 amino acids. V shed 7 bases and J shed 5 bases, with 14 bases lying between them. Germline-derived CDR1 and CDR2 are MDHEN and SYDVKM. The CDR3 bases are TGTGCCAGCACATGGGGGGGGAGGACTGAAGCTTTCTTT. Amino acid sequence: CASTWGGRTEAFF.

The rearrangement joins TRBV28 to TRBJ2-1; TRBD1 matches 10 bases. The J segment lost 7 bases and the V segment lost 6 bases, leaving 15 bases of the junction unmatched. Per germline, CDR1 MDHEN and CDR2 SYDVKM. The CDR3 consists of 17 residues. The CDR3 reads CASRPRHRQGAENEQFF. As DNA, the CDR3 is TGTGCCAGCAGACCTAGGCATAGACAGGGGGCTGAGAATGAGCAGTTCTTC.

The rearrangement uses TRBV7-9 and TRBJ2-7, with TRBD1 matching over 10 bases. Unmatched junction bases numbered 6, after V lost 6 bases and J lost 4 bases. Germline V gene sequence: CDR1 SEHNR, CDR2 FQNEAQ (reference sequence). This CDR3 comprises 14 residues. This CDR3 reads CASRPGTGDYEQYF. The CDR3 DNA sequence: TGTGCCAGCAGGCCGGGGACAGGGGATTACGAGCAGTACTTC.

The chain links TRBV14 to TRBJ1-2; 8 bases line up with TRBD1. The J segment lost 4 bases and the V segment lost 5 bases, leaving 3 bases of the junction unmatched. There are 13 residues in the CDR3. Germline-derived CDR1 and CDR2 are SGHDN and FVKESK. The chain's CDR3 is CASSGTGSYGYTF. The CDR3 region has the DNA TGTGCCAGCAGCGGGACAGGCAGCTATGGCTACACCTTC.

The chain carries TRBV7-9 and TRBJ1-2, with 10 bases matching TRBD1. V shed 6 bases and J 6 bases; nucleotides not matched to a gene: 13. Germline assignment: CDR1 SEHNR and CDR2 FQNEAQ (reference sequence). The CDR3 sequence is 16 residues long. CDR3 coding DNA: TGTGCCAGCAGTATCCTTCCGAGACAGGGGGCGGATGGCTACACCTTC. Amino acid sequence: CASSILPRQGADGYTF.

The chain uses TRBV28 and TRBJ2-7, with TRBD2 as a possible D gene (6 bases). Germline V CDR1 and CDR2: MDHEN, SYDVKM. The CDR3 has 15 residues. The V end lost 6 bases, the J end lost 5 bases, and 20 bases lay between the germline ends. CDR3 DNA sequence: TGTGCCAGCAGCCTGGGACTTGGACGCCTCCACGAGCAGTACTTC. Protein: CASSLGLGRLHEQYF.

The chain has TRBV27 and TRBJ1-5; possible D gene TRBD1, 5 bases. Germline-derived CDR1 and CDR2 are MNHEY and SMNVEV (reference sequence). Trimming shortened V by 3 bases and J by 0 bases, and 12 bases separated the two germline ends. The CDR3 covers 16 residues. CDR3 protein: CASSFYAGDSNQPQHF. CDR3 DNA: TGTGCCAGCAGTTTCTACGCGGGGGATAGCAATCAGCCCCAGCATTTT.

V and J are TRBV27 and TRBJ1-1; D perhaps matches TRBD1 (6 bases). CDR3 length: 17 residues. V was shortened by 5 bases and J by 0 bases, with 19 bases between the two germline ends. CDR1 MNHEY and CDR2 SMNVEV come from the germline V gene (reference sequence). The CDR3 spells CASSPGTPRVVNTEAFF. The DNA of the CDR3 is TGTGCCAGCAGTCCCGGGACACCCAGGGTTGTGAACACTGAAGCTTTCTTT.